One and the same sample provided the 26 T cell receptor beta chains below, sequenced in a study of blood T cell repertoires in COVID-19. Profiled with immunoSEQ multiplex PCR; TCRdb holds only in-frame clones, not every one. The profile covers approximately 97,000 clones, with 78% appearing a single time and approximately 9.6% taken by the ten largest. The specimen was peripheral blood. The receptors were sampled from a man aged 55 to 70 with active or convalescent COVID-19.

V is TRBV5-6 and J is TRBJ2-7; D not certain. Trimming cost V 1 base and J 3 bases, with 8 bases left between them. The V gene's germline CDR1 is SGHDT and CDR2 YYEEEE. This CDR3 spans 13 amino acids. The CDR3 sequence is CASSLLLNYEQYF. In DNA, the CDR3 is TGTGCCAGCAGCTTGTTACTGAACTACGAGCAGTACTTC.

This clone appeared a single time. This rearrangement joins TRBV7-9 to TRBJ2-3; unclear D gene. The CDR3 is 14 residues long. From germline, CDR1 is SEHNR and CDR2 FQNEAQ (reference sequence). The V end lost 3 bases, the J end lost 4 bases, and 11 bases lay between the germline ends. DNA of the CDR3: TGTGCCAGCAGCTTGGCAGAGGCGGCAGATACGCAGTATTTT. This gives the protein CASSLAEAADTQYF.

The V gene is TRBV28, the J gene TRBJ2-2; weak D call: TRBD2 (6 bases). The CDR3 consists of 14 residues. Trimming removed 5 bases at V and 6 bases at J, with 13 bases between. Germline assignment: CDR1 MDHEN and CDR2 SYDVKM. CDR3 DNA: TGTGCCAGCAGTGGGGCCTGGGGGGCCGGGGAGCTGTTTTTT. As protein: CASSGAWGAGELFF.

The rearrangement joins TRBV6-5 to TRBJ1-2; TRBD1 matches 10 bases. From germline, CDR1 is MNHEY and CDR2 SVGAGI. V shed 5 bases, J shed 5 bases, and the junction held 2 bases outside the gene matches. The CDR3 length is 13 residues. CDR3 residues: CASSRQGAYGYTF. CDR3 nucleotides: TGTGCCAGCAGTCGACAGGGGGCATATGGCTACACCTTC.

V gene TRBV5-6 combines with J gene TRBJ1-5, with TRBD1 matching 7 bases. The trim removed 3 bases at V and 4 bases at J, leaving 10 bases unmatched. This CDR3 spans 16 amino acids. Germline-derived CDR1 and CDR2 are SGHDT and YYEEEE. The CDR3 sequence is CASSSRTTGANQPQHF. In DNA, the CDR3 is TGTGCCAGCAGCTCCCGTACCACAGGGGCAAATCAGCCCCAGCATTTT.

This clone came up a few times. The rearrangement joins TRBV21-1 to TRBJ2-3; the table's D call, TRBD2, has no DNA check behind it. TRBV21-1 is listed as a pseudogene. The CDR3 covers 20 residues. The CDR3 loop is CASSKAWTSGSPSSTDTQYF. The CDR3 bases are TGTGCCAGCAGCAAAGCGTGGACTAGCGGGAGTCCCTCTAGCACAGATACGCAGTATTTT.

The V and J genes are TRBV27 and TRBJ2-1; D possibly corresponds to TRBD1 (6 bases). Trimming removed 7 bases at V and 10 bases at J, with 20 bases between. This CDR3 region has 14 residues. The germline CDR1 and CDR2 sequences are MNHEY and SMNVEV (reference sequence). The CDR3 is CASKPFGQSSEQFF. DNA of the CDR3: TGTGCCAGCAAACCCTTCGGACAGTCTTCGGAGCAGTTCTTC.

This clone was observed a few times. The chain couples TRBV3-1 (or the pseudogene TRBV3-2) to TRBJ2-1; 9 bases map to TRBD2. With V trimmed by 5 bases and J by 0 bases, 2 bases remained unmatched. Looked up from germline, CDR1 is LGHDT and CDR2 is YNNKEL (reference sequence). CDR3 length equals 15 residues. CDR3 protein: CASSATSGSYNEQFF. DNA for the CDR3: TGTGCCAGCAGCGCGACTAGCGGCTCCTACAATGAGCAGTTCTTC.

This clone was recorded a few times. The J gene is TRBJ1-2, the V gene TRBV7-9, with D unresolved. From germline, CDR1 is SEHNR and CDR2 FQNEAQ (reference sequence). There are 15 residues in the CDR3. The V and J ends lost 5 bases and 6 bases respectively, with 19 bases between them. CDR3 region: CASSPRRDREDGYTF. The CDR3 nucleotides are TGTGCCAGCAGCCCCAGGAGGGATCGTGAAGATGGCTACACCTTC.

This clone was found once. The CDR3 is CASRRQGRGGYTF. DNA for the CDR3: TGTGCCAGCAGACGACAGGGACGGGGCGGCTACACCTTC. The J gene is TRBJ1-2, the V gene TRBV28, with 7 bases matching TRBD1. The CDR3 consists of 13 residues. J was trimmed by 8 bases and V by 6 bases; bases with no gene match: 9. Per the germline V gene, CDR1 is MDHEN and CDR2 is SYDVKM.

This chain uses TRBV9 with TRBJ2-7, with D unclear. The CDR3 has 17 residues. V lost 0 bases and J lost 6, with 22 bases in between. The germline CDR1 and CDR2 sequences are SGDLS and YYNGEE. The CDR3 sequence: CASSVGVVGGLVGEQYF. The CDR3 nucleotides read TGTGCCAGCAGCGTAGGGGTTGTGGGTGGGCTTGTGGGCGAGCAGTACTTC.

The genes are TRBV2 and TRBJ2-3; weak D call: TRBD2 (5 bases). Germline values: CDR1 SNHLY, CDR2 FYNNEI. The CDR3 has 13 amino acids. Trimming shortened V by 4 bases and J by 10 bases, and 15 bases separated the two germline ends. CDR3 sequence (DNA): TGTGCCAGCAGTGGTGGACTTCAAAATGCGCAGTATTTT. It specifies CASSGGLQNAQYF.

About this clone itself: The germline gene is not matched at one end of the junction; a read error may be the cause. This sequence joins TRBV7-2 and TRBJ2-2; tentative D call: TRBD2 (6 bases). Germline CDR1 is SGHTA and CDR2 is FQGNSA. CDR3 length equals 14 residues. Here the CDR3 DNA reads TGTGCCAGCAGTTTAGCGGCCTACACCGGGGAGCTGTTTTTT. This gives the protein CASSLAAYTGELFF.

This chain links TRBV27 with TRBJ1-6; D is possibly TRBD1 (5 bases). V was trimmed by 2 bases and J by 6 bases, leaving 29 bases between them. The germline CDR1 and CDR2 sequences are MNHEY and SMNVEV (reference sequence). CDR3 length: 21 amino acids. Here the CDR3 DNA reads TGTGCCAGCAGTTTAAGGTTGCAGGGATTTAACCACGAGCCTCGTAATTCACCCCTCCACTTT. Translated: CASSLRLQGFNHEPRNSPLHF.

This clone was found a few times. J is TRBJ2-2 and V is TRBV7-9, with 9 bases fitting TRBD2. The CDR3 contains 16 residues. V lost 3 bases, J lost 0 bases, and 2 bases stayed unmatched. The germline V gene encodes CDR1 SEHNR and CDR2 FQNEAQ (reference sequence). CDR3 region: CASSLGLAANTGELFF. The CDR3 DNA follows: TGTGCCAGCAGCTTGGGACTAGCAGCGAACACCGGGGAGCTGTTTTTT.

V and J are TRBV19 and TRBJ1-5; D not certain. V dropped 3 bases and J dropped 0 bases, with 9 bases sitting between them. The germline V gene encodes CDR1 LNHDA and CDR2 SQIVND (reference sequence). The CDR3 extends over 15 amino acids. As DNA, the CDR3 is TGTGCCAGTAGTATTACAACGTATAGCAATCAGCCCCAGCATTTT. Protein sequence: CASSITTYSNQPQHF.

In the case of this clone: Other DNA sequences of this sample code for an identical CDR3. This rearrangement joins TRBV19 to TRBJ2-5, with 11 bases that match TRBD2. This CDR3 is 15 amino acids long. CDR1 LNHDA and CDR2 SQIVND come from the germline V gene (reference sequence). Unmatched junction bases numbered 5, after V lost 5 bases and J lost 3 bases. CDR3 residues: CASSAGTSGEETQYF. CDR3 DNA: TGTGCCAGTAGTGCGGGGACTAGCGGAGAAGAGACCCAGTACTTC.

The chain combines TRBV5-4 with TRBJ2-7; D is undetermined. CDR1 SGHNT and CDR2 YYREEE come from the germline V gene (reference sequence). This CDR3 is built from 15 residues. The CDR3 sequence is CQPWSPRRPPSEQYF. Here the CDR3 DNA reads TGTCAGCCGTGGAGCCCCCGGCGGCCCCCCTCCGAGCAGTACTTC.

The rearrangement uses TRBV7-9 and TRBJ1-5; 10 positions match TRBD1. V lost 1 base to trimming and J lost 7 bases; unmatched junction nucleotides: 7. The germline V gene encodes CDR1 SEHNR and CDR2 FQNEAQ (reference sequence). The CDR3 is made up of 16 amino acids. CDR3 coding DNA: TGTGCCAGCAGCTTAGGGACAGGGGGGTTTGAACAGCCCCAGCATTTT. Protein sequence: CASSLGTGGFEQPQHF.

The chain is built from TRBV19 and TRBJ2-1, with a tentative D call TRBD2 (6 bases). The germline gives CDR1 LNHDA, CDR2 SQIVND (reference sequence). Trimming took off 2 bases at V and 13 bases at J, with 12 bases between the two ends. The CDR3 loop spans 12 amino acids. CDR3 nucleotides: TGTGCCAGTAGTATAATGGCTAGCGTACAGTTCTTC. This gives the protein CASSIMASVQFF.

This chain joins TRBV13 and TRBJ2-5; 8 bases are a match to TRBD1. This CDR3 is built from 15 residues. Germline lookup yields CDR1 PRHDT and CDR2 FYEKMQ (reference sequence). V lost 3 bases to trimming and J lost 5 bases; unmatched junction nucleotides: 8. As DNA, the CDR3 is TGTGCCAGCAGCTTCTGGACAGGGCTACGGGAGACCCAGTACTTC. Protein: CASSFWTGLRETQYF. The full variable domain, with the rest looked up from reference TRBV13 and TRBJ2-5, is AAGVIQSPRHLIKEKRETATLKCYPIPRHDTVYWYQQGPGQDPQFLISFYEKMQSDKGSIPDRFSAQQFSDYHSELNMSSLELGDSALYFCASSFWTGLRETQYFGPGTRLLVL.

This clone was seen just once. The gene calls are TRBV5-6 and TRBJ2-7; 10 nucleotides line up with TRBD2. Trimming cost V 1 base and J 4 bases; bases outside gene matches: 11. This CDR3 contains 17 residues. Looked up from germline, CDR1 is SGHDT and CDR2 is YYEEEE. CDR3 loop: CASSLRASGRKTYEQYF. The CDR3 DNA sequence: TGTGCCAGCAGCTTGAGAGCTAGCGGGAGAAAGACGTACGAGCAGTACTTC.

The V and J genes are TRBV25-1 and TRBJ2-1, with D uncertain. V shed 2 bases and J shed 0 bases, with 8 bases lying between them. The CDR3 runs to 15 residues. The germline gives CDR1 MGHDK, CDR2 SYGVNS. CDR3 in amino acids: CASSEMGLSYNEQFF. The CDR3 coding sequence is TGTGCCAGCAGTGAAATGGGCCTCTCCTACAATGAGCAGTTCTTC.

The genes are TRBV10-3 and TRBJ2-3; TRBD2 matches 16 bases. Trimming removed 2 bases from V and 5 bases from J; junction bases left unmatched: 1. The V gene's germline CDR1 is ENHRY and CDR2 SYGVKD. The CDR3 extends over 16 amino acids. Here the CDR3 reads CAISEGTSGRGDTQYF. CDR3 nucleotide sequence: TGTGCCATCAGTGAGGGGACTAGCGGGAGGGGAGATACGCAGTATTTT.

The chain carries TRBV7-2 and TRBJ1-2, with D possibly being TRBD1 (5 bases). The CDR3 spans 16 residues. The germline V gene encodes CDR1 SGHTA and CDR2 FQGNSA. V lost 5 bases and J lost 3, with 19 bases in between. The CDR3 sequence: CASSGRLGGTHYGYTF. The CDR3 bases are TGTGCCAGCAGCGGCCGGCTGGGGGGAACTCACTATGGCTACACCTTC.

This clone was recorded a few times. The genes are TRBV7-9 and TRBJ1-2; TRBD1 is a possible D gene (5 bases). From germline, CDR1 is SEHNR and CDR2 FQNEAQ (reference sequence). The CDR3 is 14 amino acids. V gave up 4 bases and J gave up 9 bases, with 18 bases separating them. The CDR3 bases are TGTGCCAGCAGCTGGGGGGTGCCCTCTAAAAGCTACACCTTC. Translation gives CASSWGVPSKSYTF.